One sample yielded the 4 T cell receptor beta chains listed below, sequenced in a study of PD-L1 blockade in urothelial cancer. The time point: peripheral blood 6 weeks after treatment start. Clones were read by immunoSEQ multiplex PCR, and TCRdb kept only the in-frame ones, dropping some. The profile covers tens of thousands of clones, with about 90% appearing a single time and around 10% taken by the ten largest. Here the sequenced sample was PBMCs, taken around atezolizumab (anti-PD-L1) treatment. Source of these receptors: a man aged 55 to 70 with urothelial cancer.

The gene calls are TRBV10-3 and TRBJ1-1; maybe TRBD1 (5 bases). The CDR3 covers 14 residues. V shed 3 bases and J shed 1 base, with 9 bases lying between them. From germline, CDR1 is ENHRY and CDR2 SYGVKD. The CDR3, as DNA: TGTGCCATCAGTGATGATGACAGGAACACTGAAGCTTTCTTT. Translated: CAISDDDRNTEAFF.

The V gene is TRBV5-1, the J gene TRBJ2-7; 9 bases map to TRBD1. J was trimmed by 5 bases and V by 4 bases; bases with no gene match: 16. The CDR3 runs 17 residues. CDR1 and CDR2 (germline): SGHRS, YFSETQ. The CDR3 nucleotides are TGCGCCAGCAGCCCAGGGAAGGGGACAGGGTCGGACCACGAGCAGTACTTC. Protein: CASSPGKGTGSDHEQYF.

This chain uses TRBV27 with TRBJ1-2, with TRBD1 matching 8 bases. Germline V CDR1 and CDR2: MNHEY, SMNVEV (reference sequence). Trimming took 6 bases from V and 4 from J; bases not matched to a gene: 13. CDR3 length: 16 amino acids. The CDR3 is CASSLLQGAMIYGYTF. The CDR3 DNA is TGTGCCAGCAGCTTACTCCAGGGGGCGATGATCTATGGCTACACCTTC.

This chain joins TRBV11-2 and TRBJ2-2; the match to TRBD1 covers 7 bases. The germline gives CDR1 SGHAT, CDR2 FQNNGV. The V segment lost 4 bases and the J segment 3 bases; nucleotides outside the gene matches: 8. The CDR3 is 16 residues long. CDR3 nucleotide sequence: TGTGCCAGCAGCTCCACCGAGACAGGGCACACCGGGGAGCTGTTTTTT. Protein sequence: CASSSTETGHTGELFF.